This TCR beta chain was recovered during a study of T cells after yellow fever vaccination. Findings and caveats of the study: Faster peaking, at day 5 versus 15, marked a secondary response that was weaker. Overlap between CD4 and CD8 compartments was detected for a small share of clonotypes. Once the booster was given, most primary-vaccination clones reappeared, at around 95% for CD4 and over 75% for CD8.

A universal primer site and UMIs were added as TCR cDNA was made by 5'RACE template switching. TCRdb re-called the 5' RACE reads with MiXCR, one entry per CDR3 protein. The sample includes fewer than 500,000 distinct CDR3 sequences, roughly a sixth of them seen just once. This CDR3 spans 15 amino acids. Germline V gives CDR1 SGHNT, CDR2 YYREEE (reference sequence). V gave up 3 bases and J gave up 3 bases; unmatched junction bases: 2. As for this clonotype: Its antigen is not known.

The V and J genes are TRBV5-4 and TRBJ2-2, with 10 bases fitting TRBD1. Sequences were derived from PBMCs, sampled before the yellow fever booster vaccination. The receptor was derived from a man aged 18 to 29 who received the YFV17D yellow fever vaccine. The CDR3 nucleotides read TGTGCCAGCAGCTCCGGGACAGGGGACACCGGGGAGCTGTTTTTT. This sequence encodes CASSSGTGDTGELFF.